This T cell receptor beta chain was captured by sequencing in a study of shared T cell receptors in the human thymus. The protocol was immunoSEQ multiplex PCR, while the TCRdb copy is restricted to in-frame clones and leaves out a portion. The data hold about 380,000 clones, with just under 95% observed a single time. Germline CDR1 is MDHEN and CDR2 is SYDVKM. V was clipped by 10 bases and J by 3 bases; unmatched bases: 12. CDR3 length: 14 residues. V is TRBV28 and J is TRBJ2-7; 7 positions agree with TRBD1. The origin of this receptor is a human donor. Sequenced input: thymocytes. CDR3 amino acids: CATDKGALVYEQYF. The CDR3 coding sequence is TGTGCCACCGATAAGGGGGCGTTAGTCTACGAGCAGTACTTC.